Shown below are 14 T cell receptor beta chains from a single sample sequenced in a study of OX40 agonist ivuxolimab in advanced cancers. Data came from immunoSEQ multiplex PCR; TCRdb stores just in-frame clones and leaves some out. The table has approximately 58,000 clones, around nine tenths seen once. The input for sequencing was CD4+ or CD8+ T cells sorted from blood, taken in a trial of the OX40 agonist ivuxolimab. The receptors were gathered from an adult with an advanced solid tumor such as melanoma, head and neck, liver or kidney cancer.

The rearrangement links TRBV18 to TRBJ2-2, with TRBD1 matching over 8 bases. This CDR3 spans 17 amino acids. Germline V gene sequence: CDR1 KGHSH, CDR2 LQKENI. V gave up 3 bases and J gave up 2 bases; unmatched junction bases: 8. Here the CDR3 DNA reads TGTGCCAGCTCACCCCAAGGGGCAGGGGGCAACACCGGGGAGCTGTTTTTT. Translation gives CASSPQGAGGNTGELFF.

The chain has TRBV19 and TRBJ1-1; D is unclear. CDR1 is LNHDA and CDR2 is SQIVND in the germline V gene (reference sequence). Trimming stripped 5 bases from V and 1 base from J, with 14 bases between. The CDR3 consists of 15 residues. The CDR3 bases are TGTGCCAGTAGTCCCCCCGATGTGTGGAACACTGAAGCTTTCTTT. Translating gives CASSPPDVWNTEAFF.

V gene TRBV15 combines with J gene TRBJ2-1; possibly TRBD2 for D (6 bases). Trimming took 2 bases from V and 0 from J, leaving 14 bases between them. The length of the CDR3 is 17 residues. Germline V gene lookup returns CDR1 LNHNV and CDR2 YYDKDF (reference sequence). CDR3 in amino acids: CATSRRWGVGSYNEQFF. DNA of the CDR3: TGTGCCACCAGCAGACGTTGGGGGGTAGGCTCCTACAATGAGCAGTTCTTC.

This chain joins TRBV11-1 and TRBJ2-7; TRBD1 matches 8 bases. The CDR3 loop spans 13 amino acids. V was pared by 5 bases and J by 4 bases, with 4 bases of the junction left unmatched. Germline V lookup: CDR1 SGHAT, CDR2 FQDESV (reference sequence). The CDR3 nucleotides are TGTGCCAGCAGCCGCGACAGGGGATACGAGCAGTACTTC. Encoded protein: CASSRDRGYEQYF.

The rearrangement uses TRBV5-1 and TRBJ1-2; 9 bases align to TRBD1. Germline loops: CDR1 SGHRS, CDR2 YFSETQ. The CDR3 extends over 14 amino acids. V shed 4 bases, J shed 5 bases, and the junction held 6 bases outside the gene matches. CDR3 region: CASSRDRAGYGYTF. CDR3 DNA: TGCGCCAGCAGCAGGGACAGGGCCGGGTATGGCTACACCTTC.

V gene TRBV28 combines with J gene TRBJ2-3, with D possibly matching TRBD2 (5 bases). Per germline, CDR1 MDHEN and CDR2 SYDVKM. The germline V and J ends were trimmed by 3 bases and 1 base, with 17 bases remaining between them. The length of the CDR3 is 17 residues. CDR3 sequence: CASSFTGVAAGTDTQYF. The CDR3 region has the DNA TGTGCCAGCAGTTTCACCGGGGTCGCAGCAGGCACAGATACGCAGTATTTT.

The chain employs TRBV5-1 and TRBJ2-7; 10 bases are shared with TRBD1. CDR1 is SGHRS and CDR2 is YFSETQ in the germline V gene. The CDR3 length is 13 residues. Losses at the gene ends were 5 bases for V and 4 bases for J; bases not matched to a gene: 3. This CDR3 is CASRGTGEYEQYF. In nucleotides, the CDR3 is TGCGCCAGCAGGGGGACAGGGGAATACGAGCAGTACTTC. The whole variable domain, remainder taken from reference TRBV5-1 and TRBJ2-7, is KAGVTQTPRYLIKTRGQQVTLSCSPISGHRSVSWYQQTPGQGLQFLFEYFSETQRNKGNFPGRFSGRQFSNSRSEMNVSTLELGDSALYLCASRGTGEYEQYFGPGTRLTVT.

J is TRBJ2-1 and V is TRBV2; tentative D call: TRBD2 (5 bases). Germline CDR1 SNHLY, CDR2 FYNNEI. The CDR3 has 13 residues. Trimming removed 3 bases at V and 3 bases at J, with 6 bases between. In nucleotides, the CDR3 is TGTGCCAGCAGTGACGAGGGCTACAATGAGCAGTTCTTC. It yields the protein CASSDEGYNEQFF.

V usage is TRBV7-2 and J usage is TRBJ1-5; no reliable D call. The germline CDR1 and CDR2 sequences are SGHTA and FQGNSA. Between the trimmed V and J ends, which lost 4 bases and 6 bases, there was a span of 7 bases. The CDR3 is 12 residues long. CDR3 region: CASSSPPQPQHF. CDR3 DNA: TGTGCCAGCAGCTCCCCCCCTCAGCCCCAGCATTTT.

The CDR3, as DNA: TGTGCCAGCAGCGTAGGGGAGGGGGCGGTGGCAGATACGCAGTATTTT. Amino acids: CASSVGEGAVADTQYF. V usage is TRBV9 and J usage is TRBJ2-3; D possibly uses TRBD1 or TRBD2 (7 bases each). CDR1 and CDR2 from the germline V gene are SGDLS and YYNGEE. V gave up 0 bases and J gave up 4 bases, with 15 bases separating them. The CDR3 contains 16 residues.

This chain uses TRBV6-5 with TRBJ1-3, with D perhaps TRBD1 (6 bases). The CDR3 extends over 15 amino acids. V lost 0 bases and J 4 bases, leaving 10 bases between the germline ends. From germline, CDR1 is MNHEY and CDR2 SVGAGI. The CDR3 coding sequence is TGTGCCAGCAGTTACTCTACAGGGTCGGGAAACACCATATATTTT. This translates into CASSYSTGSGNTIYF.

The chain combines TRBV7-2 with TRBJ2-1; D uncertain. The V gene lost 1 base and the J gene lost 10 bases, with 11 bases spanning the gap. Germline-derived CDR1 and CDR2 are SGHTA and FQGNSA. The CDR3 is 13 amino acids. This CDR3 reads CASSLGRMREQFF. CDR3 coding DNA: TGTGCCAGCAGCTTAGGTCGTATGCGGGAGCAGTTCTTC.

V and J are TRBV7-2 and TRBJ2-5, with D tentatively TRBD2 (5 bases). The CDR3 contains 14 residues. Trimming cost V 3 bases and J 2 bases, with 10 bases left between them. Germline lookup yields CDR1 SGHTA and CDR2 FQGNSA. The CDR3 loop is CASSLGGPQETQYF. The CDR3 DNA sequence: TGTGCCAGCAGCTTGGGCGGGCCACAAGAGACCCAGTACTTC.

The gene calls are TRBV7-2 and TRBJ2-5, with TRBD2 matching 10 bases. Per the germline V gene, CDR1 is SGHTA and CDR2 is FQGNSA. This CDR3 contains 16 residues. V lost 4 bases to trimming and J lost 2 bases; unmatched junction nucleotides: 7. The CDR3 protein is CASSYWTSGKQETQYF. In DNA form, the CDR3 reads TGTGCCAGCAGCTACTGGACTAGCGGCAAACAAGAGACCCAGTACTTC.